A single sample gave rise to the 17 T cell receptor beta chains below, sequenced in a study of shared clonotypes between healthy human individuals. Clones were read by immunoSEQ multiplex PCR, and TCRdb kept only the in-frame ones, dropping some. The sample lists just over 2,000,000 clones, less than 95% occurring once. Naive CD8 cells lacked CD45RO and underwent positive selection for CCR7, leaving out terminally differentiated effector memory CD45RA+ cells. The sequenced sample was naive CD8+ T cells sorted from blood. These receptors were taken from a man aged 18 to 29 in good health.

Note on this clone: Other DNA sequences in this sample translate to the same CDR3. V is TRBV27 and J is TRBJ2-5; possibly TRBD2 for D (6 bases). The CDR3 consists of 13 residues. Germline values: CDR1 MNHEY, CDR2 SMNVEV (reference sequence). Trimming removed 3 bases at V and 5 bases at J, with 10 bases between. The CDR3 spells CASSFGGRETQYF. The DNA for the CDR3 is TGTGCCAGCAGTTTCGGGGGTCGCGAGACCCAGTACTTC.

The rearrangement links TRBV11-2 to TRBJ2-7; D is perhaps TRBD2 (6 bases). From germline, CDR1 is SGHAT and CDR2 FQNNGV. The CDR3 spans 14 residues. V shed 0 bases and J shed 9 bases, with 15 bases lying between them. CDR3 residues: CASSLDGFVGGQYF. CDR3 coding DNA: TGTGCCAGCAGCTTAGATGGTTTTGTGGGAGGGCAGTACTTC. Variable domain in full (rest from reference TRBV11-2 and TRBJ2-7): EAGVAQSPRYKIIEKRQSVAFWCNPISGHATLYWYQQILGQGPKLLIQFQNNGVVDDSQLPKDRFSAERLKGVDSTLKIQPAKLEDSAVYLCASSLDGFVGGQYFGPGTRLTVT.

The CDR3 is CASSLALGTYYEQYF. In nucleotides, the CDR3 is TGTGCCAGCAGCTTGGCCCTCGGGACGTACTACGAGCAGTACTTC. The J gene is TRBJ2-7, the V gene TRBV7-9, with D perhaps being TRBD1 or TRBD2 (5 bases each). The CDR3 has 15 residues. V shed 3 bases and J shed 3 bases, with 15 bases lying between them. Germline values: CDR1 SEHNR, CDR2 FQNEAQ (reference sequence).

The rearrangement links TRBV7-9 to TRBJ2-1; TRBD2 agrees at 12 bases. V lost 3 bases and J lost 3; bases outside the gene matches: 6. The CDR3 extends over 17 amino acids. Germline V lookup: CDR1 SEHNR, CDR2 FQNEAQ (reference sequence). This chain's CDR3 is CASSFDLAGGFYNEQFF. In nucleotides, the CDR3 is TGTGCCAGCAGCTTCGACCTAGCGGGAGGGTTCTACAATGAGCAGTTCTTC.

The table lists this clone with a count of one. The rearrangement links TRBV28 to TRBJ1-2, with 9 nucleotides matching TRBD1. With 3 bases clipped from V and 6 bases from J, the junction kept 5 bases outside the gene matches. The CDR3 is 14 residues long. CDR1 is MDHEN, CDR2 SYDVKM, per germline. CDR3 DNA: TGTGCCAGCAGTTTCTTCACAGGGGGCGATGGCTACACCTTC. It specifies CASSFFTGGDGYTF.

This clone was counted once. CDR3 DNA sequence: TGTGCCAGCAGTGAAGCGATTGGGATCTATGGCTACACCTTC. Its translation: CASSEAIGIYGYTF. V gene TRBV2 combines with J gene TRBJ1-2; D unresolved. The CDR3 spans 14 residues. Germline V CDR1 and CDR2: SNHLY, FYNNEI. The V end was cut by 0 bases, the J end by 4 bases, with 9 bases between. Supplemented by reference TRBV2 and TRBJ1-2, the full variable domain reads EPEVTQTPSHQVTQMGQEVILRCVPISNHLYFYWYRQILGQKVEFLVSFYNNEISEKSEIFDDQFSVERPDGSNFTLKIRSTKLEDSAMYFCASSEAIGIYGYTFGSGTRLTVV.

This CDR3 is CASSSRTSGGFETQYF. As DNA, the CDR3 is TGTGCCAGCAGCTCAAGGACTAGCGGGGGTTTTGAGACCCAGTACTTC. The V and J genes are TRBV11-2 and TRBJ2-5; 13 nucleotides align to TRBD2. The CDR3 consists of 16 residues. Germline trimming cut 4 bases from V and 5 bases from J; bases unmatched to any gene: 7. CDR1 is SGHAT and CDR2 is FQNNGV in the germline V gene.

V gene TRBV4-3 combines with J gene TRBJ2-7; TRBD1 is a possible D gene (5 bases). From germline, CDR1 is LGHNA and CDR2 YSLEER. The V and J ends lost 0 bases and 3 bases respectively, with 12 bases between them. The CDR3 has 15 amino acids. CDR3 residues: CASSQDAGRGYEQYF. CDR3 coding DNA: TGCGCCAGCAGCCAAGATGCTGGTAGGGGCTACGAGCAGTACTTC.

Remarks on this clone: A far bigger clonotype differs at one base, so this is likely a read error. Different DNA sequences within this sample yield the same CDR3. J is TRBJ1-1 and V is TRBV13, with no clear D. The CDR3 sequence is 14 residues long. The germline V gene has CDR1 PRHDT and CDR2 FYEKMQ (reference sequence). V shed 0 bases and J shed 0 bases, with 5 bases lying between them. The CDR3 coding sequence is TGTGCCAGCAGCTTAGGGGGCCTGAACACTGAAGCTTTCTTT. Its translation is CASSLGGLNTEAFF.

V is TRBV27 and J is TRBJ2-7; a possible D gene is TRBD2 (5 bases). V lost 5 bases, J lost 0 bases, and 11 bases lay in between. Germline assignment: CDR1 MNHEY and CDR2 SMNVEV (reference sequence). This CDR3 contains 14 residues. As DNA, the CDR3 is TGTGCCAGCAGTACAAGCGGTAACTCCTACGAGCAGTACTTC. It codes for CASSTSGNSYEQYF.

The V gene is TRBV19, the J gene TRBJ1-1, with a tentative D call TRBD1 (5 bases). CDR3 length equals 13 residues. Germline V CDR1 and CDR2: LNHDA, SQIVND (reference sequence). V dropped 4 bases and J dropped 1 base, with 7 bases sitting between them. In DNA, the CDR3 is TGTGCCAGTAGTACAGGGACGAACACTGAAGCTTTCTTT. It translates to CASSTGTNTEAFF.

Here the CDR3 DNA reads TGTGCCACCAGCGGTGGGACTAGCGGCCCTCAGGGGGCCCAGTACTTC. It is translated as CATSGGTSGPQGAQYF. The chain carries TRBV15 and TRBJ2-5, with TRBD2 matching 11 bases. With V trimmed by 5 bases and J by 9 bases, 14 bases remained unmatched. Germline V gives CDR1 LNHNV, CDR2 YYDKDF (reference sequence). This CDR3 has 16 residues.

This chain connects TRBV5-6 to TRBJ2-1, with D unresolved. CDR3 size: 13 residues. CDR1 is SGHDT and CDR2 is YYEEEE in the germline V gene. V lost 3 bases and J lost 5, with 9 bases in between. The chain's CDR3 is CASSWDGDNEQFF. Here the CDR3 DNA reads TGTGCCAGCAGCTGGGATGGTGACAATGAGCAGTTCTTC.

To note about this clone: Other DNA sequences in the sample encode the same CDR3. The chain employs TRBV6-5 and TRBJ2-5, with D unresolved. This CDR3 is 12 amino acids long. Trimming removed 0 bases at V and 1 base at J, with 0 bases between. The germline V gene has CDR1 MNHEY and CDR2 SVGAGI. CDR3 sequence reads: CASSYSQETQYF. CDR3 in DNA: TGTGCCAGCAGTTACTCCCAAGAGACCCAGTACTTC.

CDR3 sequence reads: CASSQARTYEQYF. The CDR3, as DNA: TGTGCCAGCAGCCAAGCCCGGACCTACGAGCAGTACTTC. V gene TRBV4-2 combines with J gene TRBJ2-7, with D unclear. CDR3 size: 13 residues. Germline V lookup: CDR1 LGHNA, CDR2 YNFKEQ. The V and J ends lost 1 base and 2 bases respectively, with 6 bases between them.

This clone has only one observation. The sample carries other DNA sequences with the same CDR3. This chain links TRBV19 with TRBJ1-1; D is undetermined. With 3 bases removed from V and 5 bases from J, the gap between germline ends came to 10 bases. CDR1 and CDR2 from the germline V gene are LNHDA and SQIVND (reference sequence). The CDR3 loop spans 13 amino acids. The CDR3 coding sequence is TGTGCCAGTAGTATCGGGAGTGGAACTGAAGCTTTCTTT. Translation: CASSIGSGTEAFF.

CDR3 sequence reads: CASSHQASYEQYF. CDR3 DNA sequence: TGCGCCAGCAGCCATCAGGCCTCCTACGAGCAGTACTTC. This chain links TRBV4-1 with TRBJ2-7; D ambiguous. The germline V gene has CDR1 MGHRA and CDR2 YSYEKL. The length of the CDR3 is 13 residues. Trimming took 3 bases from V and 0 from J, leaving 6 bases between them.